This T cell receptor (beta chain) was found in a study of cytomegalovirus exposure and HLA in healthy donors. Study background: An analysis done earlier identified more than 90 million unique TCR beta sequences from approximately 200 million T cells. Overall study results and limits: Sequencing artifact likely explains a cluster of highly shared sequence variants.

The study ran its PCR with 60 Vbeta and 13 Jbeta primers. Using immunoSEQ multiplex PCR, the repertoire was profiled, and TCRdb retains in-frame clones only, with some absent. The data contain 60,000 to 70,000 clones, about 77% of them singletons. In the case of this clone: Antigen: not known.

Sequenced sample: PBMCs. The receptor was derived from a man aged 40-49 years in good health and CMV-seronegative.

The CDR3 reads CASSLADYTEAFF. The CDR3 nucleotides read TGTGCCAGCAGTTTAGCAGATTACACTGAAGCTTTCTTT. The chain recombines TRBV28 with TRBJ1-1; D is undetermined. The CDR3 totals 13 residues. Trimming removed 2 bases at V and 3 bases at J, with 7 bases between. Per the germline V gene, CDR1 is MDHEN and CDR2 is SYDVKM.